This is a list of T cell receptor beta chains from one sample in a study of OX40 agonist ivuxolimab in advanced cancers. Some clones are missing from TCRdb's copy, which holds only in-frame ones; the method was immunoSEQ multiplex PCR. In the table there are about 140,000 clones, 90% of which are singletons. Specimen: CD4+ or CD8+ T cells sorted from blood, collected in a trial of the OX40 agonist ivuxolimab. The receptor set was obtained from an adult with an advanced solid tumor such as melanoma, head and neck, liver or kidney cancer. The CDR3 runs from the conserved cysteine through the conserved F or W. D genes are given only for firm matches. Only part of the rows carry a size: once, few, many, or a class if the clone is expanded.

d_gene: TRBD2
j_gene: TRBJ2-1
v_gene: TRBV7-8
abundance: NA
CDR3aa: CASSLALAGTGKQFF
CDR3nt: TGTGCCAGCAGCTTAGCGTTAGCGGGAACGGGAAAGCAGTTCTTC

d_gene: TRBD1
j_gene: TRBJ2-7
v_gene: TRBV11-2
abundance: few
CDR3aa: CASNLLDRGIYEQYF
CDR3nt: TGTGCCAGCAACTTATTGGACAGGGGGATTTACGAGCAGTACTTC

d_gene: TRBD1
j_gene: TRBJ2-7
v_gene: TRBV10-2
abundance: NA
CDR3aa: CASSDFETGGEQYF
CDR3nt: TGCGCCAGCAGTGATTTTGAGACAGGGGGCGAGCAGTACTTC

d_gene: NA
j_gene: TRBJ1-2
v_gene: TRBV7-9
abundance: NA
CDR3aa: CASSLTERSLNYGYTF
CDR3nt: TGTGCCAGCAGCTTGACCGAACGGAGTCTTAACTATGGCTACACCTTC

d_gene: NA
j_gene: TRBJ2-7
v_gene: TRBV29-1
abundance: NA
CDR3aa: CSVESASTYEQYF
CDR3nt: TGCAGCGTTGAATCGGCTTCCACCTACGAGCAGTACTTC

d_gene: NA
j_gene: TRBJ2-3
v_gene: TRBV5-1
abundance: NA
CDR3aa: CASSLGRAGVPTDTQYF
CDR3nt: TGCGCCAGCAGCTTGGGCAGAGCAGGGGTCCCCACAGATACGCAGTATTTT

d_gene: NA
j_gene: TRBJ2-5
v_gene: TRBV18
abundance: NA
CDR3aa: CASSPLPPTGSGETQYF
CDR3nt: TGTGCCAGCTCACCGCTCCCCCCCACAGGGAGCGGGGAGACCCAGTACTTC

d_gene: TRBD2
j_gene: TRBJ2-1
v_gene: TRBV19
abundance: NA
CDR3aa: CASSSPRGRRASGTLEEQFF
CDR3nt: TGTGCCAGTAGTTCCCCCCGGGGGAGGCGGGCTAGCGGGACATTAGAAGAGCAGTTCTTC

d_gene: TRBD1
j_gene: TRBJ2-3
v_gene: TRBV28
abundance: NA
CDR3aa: CASSLPGQGADTQYF
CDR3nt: TGTGCCAGCAGTTTACCCGGACAGGGAGCAGATACGCAGTATTTT

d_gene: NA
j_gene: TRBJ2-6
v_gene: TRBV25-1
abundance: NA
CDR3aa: CASSEYRDWSSGANVLTF
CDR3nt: TGTGCCAGCAGTGAATACAGGGATTGGAGCTCTGGGGCCAACGTCCTGACTTTC

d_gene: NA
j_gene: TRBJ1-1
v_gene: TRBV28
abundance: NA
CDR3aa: CASSLSGGLGTEAFF
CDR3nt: TGTGCCAGCAGTTTGAGTGGGGGGCTTGGCACTGAAGCTTTCTTT

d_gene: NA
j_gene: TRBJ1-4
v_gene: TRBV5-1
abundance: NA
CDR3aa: CASSSVRGATNEKLFF
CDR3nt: TGCGCCAGCAGCTCGGTGAGAGGGGCAACTAATGAAAAACTGTTTTTT

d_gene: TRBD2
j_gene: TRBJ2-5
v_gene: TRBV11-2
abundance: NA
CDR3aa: CASSNYGTIQETQYF
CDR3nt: TGTGCCAGCAGCAATTACGGGACTATTCAAGAGACCCAGTACTTC

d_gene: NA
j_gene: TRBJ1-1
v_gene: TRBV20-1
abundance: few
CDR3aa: CSAREGPWAFF
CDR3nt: TGCAGTGCTAGGGAGGGGCCGTGGGCTTTCTTT

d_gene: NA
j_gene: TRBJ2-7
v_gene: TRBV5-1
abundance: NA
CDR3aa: CASSDDLVSPGEQYF
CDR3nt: TGCGCCAGCAGCGACGACCTCGTTTCCCCGGGGGAGCAGTACTTC

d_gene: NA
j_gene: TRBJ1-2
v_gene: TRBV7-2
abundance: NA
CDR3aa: CASSPGGDIYGYTF
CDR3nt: TGTGCCAGCAGCCCAGGAGGGGACATCTATGGCTACACCTTC

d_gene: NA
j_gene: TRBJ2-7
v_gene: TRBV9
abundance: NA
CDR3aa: CASSVNGGTGTYEQYF
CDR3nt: TGTGCCAGCAGCGTAAACGGGGGTACAGGTACCTACGAGCAGTACTTC

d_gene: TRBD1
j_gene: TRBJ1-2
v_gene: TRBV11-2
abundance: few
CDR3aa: CASSLATGGYGYTF
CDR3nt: TGTGCCAGCAGCTTAGCAACAGGGGGCTATGGCTACACCTTC

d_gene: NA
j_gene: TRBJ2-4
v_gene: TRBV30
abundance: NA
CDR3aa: CAWSGGWANIQYF
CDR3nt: TGTGCCTGGAGTGGGGGGTGGGCGAACATTCAGTACTTC

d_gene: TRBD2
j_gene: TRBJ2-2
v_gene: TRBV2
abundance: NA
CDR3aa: CASTEAGLGTGELFF
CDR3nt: TGTGCCAGCACCGAAGCGGGACTAGGCACCGGGGAGCTGTTTTTT

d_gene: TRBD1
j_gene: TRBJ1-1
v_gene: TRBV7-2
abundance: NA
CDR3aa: CASSSTGDIAFF
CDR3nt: TGTGCCAGCAGCTCGACAGGGGATATCGCTTTCTTT

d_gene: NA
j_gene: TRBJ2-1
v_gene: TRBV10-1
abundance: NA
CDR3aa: CASSESLAGMDEQFF
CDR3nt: TGCGCCAGCAGTGAGAGTCTAGCCGGCATGGATGAGCAGTTCTTC

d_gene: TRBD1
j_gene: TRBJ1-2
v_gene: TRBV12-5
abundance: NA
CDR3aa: CASGHAGGGYTF
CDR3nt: TGTGCTAGTGGTCATGCAGGGGGCGGCTACACCTTC

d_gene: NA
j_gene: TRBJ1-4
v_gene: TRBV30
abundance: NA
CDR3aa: CAWSYPYDTNEKLFF
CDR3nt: TGTGCCTGGAGTTACCCCTACGACACTAATGAAAAACTGTTTTTT

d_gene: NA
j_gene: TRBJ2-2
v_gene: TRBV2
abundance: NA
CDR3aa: CASTDVGHTGELFF
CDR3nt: TGTGCCAGCACGGACGTGGGGCACACCGGGGAGCTGTTTTTT

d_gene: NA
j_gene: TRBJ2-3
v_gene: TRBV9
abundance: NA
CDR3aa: CASSNNRDGSTDTQYF
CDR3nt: TGTGCCAGCAGCAATAACCGGGACGGAAGCACAGATACGCAGTATTTT

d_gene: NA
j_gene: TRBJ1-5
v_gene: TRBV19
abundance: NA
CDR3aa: CASSIGGSNQPQHF
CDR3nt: TGTGCCAGTAGTATAGGCGGTAGCAATCAGCCCCAGCATTTT

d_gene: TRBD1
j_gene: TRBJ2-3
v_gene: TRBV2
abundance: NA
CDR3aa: CASGYRGSTDTQYF
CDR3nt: TGTGCCAGCGGTTACAGGGGGAGCACAGATACGCAGTATTTT

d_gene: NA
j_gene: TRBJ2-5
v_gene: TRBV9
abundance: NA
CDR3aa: CASSASSHPQETQYF
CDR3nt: TGTGCCAGCAGCGCTTCTAGCCACCCCCAAGAGACCCAGTACTTC

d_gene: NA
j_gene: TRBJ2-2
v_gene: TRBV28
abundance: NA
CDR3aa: CASTSLPGHTGELFF
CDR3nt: TGTGCCAGCACCTCCTTACCAGGGCACACCGGGGAGCTGTTTTTT

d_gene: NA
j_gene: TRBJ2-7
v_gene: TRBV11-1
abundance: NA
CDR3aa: CASSLEGGTSYEQYF
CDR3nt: TGTGCCAGCAGCTTGGAAGGGGGGACCTCCTACGAGCAGTACTTC

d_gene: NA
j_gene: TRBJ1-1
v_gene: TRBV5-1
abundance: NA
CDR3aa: CASSPGGSGNTEAFF
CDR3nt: TGCGCCAGCAGTCCGGGGGGCTCGGGGAACACTGAAGCTTTCTTT